Listed below are T cell receptor beta chains from one sample, sequenced in a study of CD8 T cells in ankylosing spondylitis. TCRdb analysed the 5' RACE reads with MiXCR anew, one entry per CDR3 protein. The sample contains hundreds of thousands of distinct CDR3 sequences, about an eighth of which appear only once. Material for sequencing was blood, either unsorted or a sorted T cell fraction (not recorded which). The source of these receptors is a male donor with ankylosing spondylitis. Each CDR3 is given with its conserved first and last residue. D genes are given only for firm matches. Clone size is shown for a subset of rows, as once, few, many or a class of expanded clone.

CDR3 protein: CASGEGGGYEQYF
CDR3 DNA: TGTGCCAGCGGAGAAGGAGGGGGGTACGAGCAGTACTTC
D gene: NA
J gene: TRBJ2-7
clone size: few
V gene: TRBV7-2

CDR3 protein: CASSPSQGGRYGYTF
CDR3 DNA: TGTGCCAGCTCACCTTCACAGGGTGGCCGGTATGGCTACACCTTC
D gene: NA
J gene: TRBJ1-2
clone size: many
V gene: TRBV18

CDR3 protein: CASSLMASGLYGYTF
CDR3 DNA: TGTGCCAGCAGTTTAATGGCTTCGGGGCTCTATGGCTACACCTTC
D gene: NA
J gene: TRBJ1-2
clone size: few
V gene: TRBV12-3/TRBV12-4

CDR3 protein: CSAPRSISTDTQYF
CDR3 DNA: TGCAGTGCTCCGAGGTCCATAAGCACAGATACGCAGTATTTT
D gene: NA
J gene: TRBJ2-3
clone size: few
V gene: TRBV20-1

CDR3 protein: CASSERQVSNQPQHF
CDR3 DNA: TGTGCCAGCAGTGAGCGTCAGGTTAGCAATCAGCCCCAGCATTTT
D gene: NA
J gene: TRBJ1-5
clone size: few
V gene: TRBV2

CDR3 protein: CATSDPPLYEQYF
CDR3 DNA: TGTGCCACCAGTGATCCTCCCCTCTACGAGCAGTACTTC
D gene: NA
J gene: TRBJ2-7
clone size: NA
V gene: TRBV24-1

CDR3 protein: CSARGGVDTEAFF
CDR3 DNA: TGCAGTGCTAGAGGTGGAGTAGACACTGAAGCTTTCTTT
D gene: NA
J gene: TRBJ1-1
clone size: NA
V gene: TRBV20-1

CDR3 protein: CSASGYRELSDEQYF
CDR3 DNA: TGCAGTGCTAGCGGATACAGGGAGCTCTCGGACGAGCAGTACTTC
D gene: NA
J gene: TRBJ2-7
clone size: few
V gene: TRBV20-1

CDR3 protein: CSASGTSGSNEQYF
CDR3 DNA: TGCAGTGCTAGCGGGACTAGCGGGAGTAATGAGCAGTACTTC
D gene: TRBD2
J gene: TRBJ2-7
clone size: many
V gene: TRBV20-1

CDR3 protein: CSARLSTNYGYTF
CDR3 DNA: TGCAGCGCCCGACTTAGTACGAACTATGGCTACACCTTC
D gene: NA
J gene: TRBJ1-2
clone size: NA
V gene: TRBV29-1

CDR3 protein: CSAQGAGYGYTF
CDR3 DNA: TGCAGTGCTCAGGGGGCAGGCTATGGCTACACCTTC
D gene: TRBD1
J gene: TRBJ1-2
clone size: NA
V gene: TRBV20-1

CDR3 protein: CSARQGANTGELFF
CDR3 DNA: TGCAGTGCTAGACAGGGGGCGAACACCGGGGAGCTGTTTTTT
D gene: TRBD1
J gene: TRBJ2-2
clone size: many
V gene: TRBV20-1

CDR3 protein: CASSLMGTPYNEQFF
CDR3 DNA: TGTGCCAGCAGCTTAATGGGGACCCCCTACAATGAGCAGTTCTTC
D gene: NA
J gene: TRBJ2-1
clone size: NA
V gene: TRBV7-3

CDR3 protein: CASSGDYSYNEQFF
CDR3 DNA: TGTGCCAGCAGCGGGGACTATTCCTACAATGAGCAGTTCTTC
D gene: TRBD2
J gene: TRBJ2-1
clone size: few
V gene: TRBV2

CDR3 protein: CSPKESTAYEQYF
CDR3 DNA: TGCAGTCCCAAGGAGTCGACCGCCTACGAGCAGTACTTC
D gene: NA
J gene: TRBJ2-7
clone size: few
V gene: TRBV20-1

CDR3 protein: CASSLLVSSTGELFF
CDR3 DNA: TGTGCCAGCAGCTTGCTAGTATCTAGCACCGGGGAGCTGTTTTTT
D gene: NA
J gene: TRBJ2-2
clone size: few
V gene: TRBV5-5

CDR3 protein: CSARDLRAADNEQFF
CDR3 DNA: TGCAGTGCTAGAGATCTCCGGGCGGCAGACAATGAGCAGTTCTTC
D gene: NA
J gene: TRBJ2-1
clone size: NA
V gene: TRBV20-1

CDR3 protein: CASSSGRLGREQYF
CDR3 DNA: TGTGCCAGCAGTTCAGGACGGCTGGGGAGGGAGCAGTACTTC
D gene: NA
J gene: TRBJ2-7
clone size: few
V gene: TRBV6-5

CDR3 protein: CASSLQGSAGANVLTF
CDR3 DNA: TGCGCCAGCAGCCTACAGGGTTCGGCTGGGGCCAACGTCCTGACTTTC
D gene: NA
J gene: TRBJ2-6
clone size: NA
V gene: TRBV4-3

CDR3 protein: CASSRLAGGYTQYF
CDR3 DNA: TGTGCCAGCAGTCGACTAGCGGGAGGGTATACGCAGTATTTT
D gene: TRBD2
J gene: TRBJ2-3
clone size: NA
V gene: TRBV28

CDR3 protein: CASSTGTSAVF
CDR3 DNA: TGTGCCAGCAGTACCGGGACAAGCGCGGTCTTC
D gene: NA
J gene: TRBJ2-1
clone size: few
V gene: TRBV3-1

CDR3 protein: CASSLTRDWETDTQYF
CDR3 DNA: TGTGCCAGCAGCCTCACTCGGGACTGGGAGACAGATACGCAGTATTTT
D gene: NA
J gene: TRBJ2-3
clone size: NA
V gene: TRBV21-1

CDR3 protein: CASRTGLAGVGELFF
CDR3 DNA: TGTGCCAGCAGAACGGGACTAGCGGGAGTCGGGGAGCTGTTTTTT
D gene: TRBD2
J gene: TRBJ2-2
clone size: NA
V gene: TRBV6-1

CDR3 protein: CSAFRQVNSPLHF
CDR3 DNA: TGCAGTGCGTTTAGACAGGTTAATTCACCCCTCCACTTT
D gene: NA
J gene: TRBJ1-6
clone size: few
V gene: TRBV20-1

CDR3 protein: CASSYSGEKLFF
CDR3 DNA: TGTGCCAGCAGTTACTCGGGGGAAAAACTGTTTTTT
D gene: NA
J gene: TRBJ1-4
clone size: many
V gene: TRBV6-5

CDR3 protein: CASSQVGSRQETQYF
CDR3 DNA: TGTGCCAGCAGCCAGGTTGGGTCTCGCCAAGAGACCCAGTACTTC
D gene: NA
J gene: TRBJ2-5
clone size: few
V gene: TRBV4-2

CDR3 protein: CASSFTGTPTYEQYF
CDR3 DNA: TGCGCCAGCAGCTTCACCGGGACTCCGACTTACGAGCAGTACTTC
D gene: NA
J gene: TRBJ2-7
clone size: few
V gene: TRBV5-1

CDR3 protein: CATKSDTEAFF
CDR3 DNA: TGTGCCACTAAATCCGACACTGAAGCTTTCTTT
D gene: NA
J gene: TRBJ1-1
clone size: few
V gene: TRBV6-5

CDR3 protein: CASSLVSPARQYF
CDR3 DNA: TGTGCCAGCAGCTTAGTCTCCCCCGCGCGGCAGTACTTC
D gene: NA
J gene: TRBJ2-7
clone size: few
V gene: TRBV7-2